One and the same sample provided the 21 T cell receptor beta chains below, sequenced in a study of T cells in localized non-small cell lung cancer. Profiling relied on immunoSEQ multiplex PCR, and the TCRdb table lists in-frame clones only, not all of them. The sample shows thousands of clones, roughly 25% of them seen only once. This sample comprised lung tumor tissue, obtained before any cancer treatment. The receptors were sampled from a male donor older than 55 with stage I lung adenocarcinoma.

In its sample, this clone was seen a few times. The V and J genes are TRBV11-3 and TRBJ2-1; 8 bases line up with TRBD2. The germline V gene has CDR1 SGHNT and CDR2 YENEEA. This CDR3 contains 16 residues. The junction had 9 bases not matched to a gene; V was cut back by 5 bases and J by 3 bases. As DNA, the CDR3 is TGTGCCAGCAGCCCAGTCGGACTAGCAGACTACAATGAGCAGTTCTTC. The encoded protein is CASSPVGLADYNEQFF.

This clone is deemed medium-sized (0.01 to 0.1%). The rearrangement uses TRBV9 and TRBJ2-5; the D gene is possibly TRBD2 (6 bases). V was cut by 3 bases and J by 4 bases, with 16 bases left in between. The CDR3 loop spans 15 amino acids. Per germline, CDR1 SGDLS and CDR2 YYNGEE. For the CDR3, the DNA is TGTGCCAGCAGCGAGGAGGGTCGATACGGAGAGACCCAGTACTTC. It encodes CASSEEGRYGETQYF. Full variable domain (missing parts from reference TRBV9 and TRBJ2-5): DSGVTQTPKHLITATGQRVTLRCSPRSGDLSVYWYQQSLDQGLQFLIQYYNGEERAKGNILERFSAQQFPDLHSELNLSSLELGDSALYFCASSEEGRYGETQYFGPGTRLLVL.

This clone showed up just a few times. The J gene is TRBJ2-7, the V gene TRBV11-3; no clear D gene. The CDR3 runs 16 residues. CDR1 is SGHNT and CDR2 is YENEEA in the germline V gene. V was trimmed by 2 bases and J by 1 base, leaving 15 bases between them. CDR3 sequence reads: CASSLPLGGRSYEQYF. DNA for the CDR3: TGTGCCAGCAGCTTACCTCTCGGCGGCCGGTCCTACGAGCAGTACTTC.

The CDR3 DNA is TGTGCCAGCAGCAAAGACAGGGGAAACAACGAGCAGTACTTC. It is translated as CASSKDRGNNEQYF. The chain joins TRBV11-3 to TRBJ2-7; 8 bases are a match to TRBD1. After removal of 5 bases from V and 5 bases from J, the junction contained 8 bases not matched to a gene. Germline lookup yields CDR1 SGHNT and CDR2 YENEEA. CDR3 length: 14 amino acids.

CDR3 residues: CASSLGTGGRQPQHF. The DNA for the CDR3 is TGTGCCAGTAGCCTCGGGACAGGGGGCCGCCAGCCCCAGCATTTT. V and J are TRBV19 and TRBJ1-5; 12 nucleotides agree with TRBD1. V lost 6 bases, J lost 7 bases, and 7 bases stayed unmatched. The CDR3 spans 15 residues. Germline V lookup: CDR1 LNHDA, CDR2 SQIVND (reference sequence).

The chain recombines TRBV6-8 with TRBJ2-7, with 7 bases lining up with TRBD2. Per germline, CDR1 MNHGY and CDR2 SAAAGT. The CDR3 has 14 amino acids. V shed 2 bases, J shed 1 base, and the junction held 2 bases outside the gene matches. The CDR3 DNA reads TGTGCCAGCAGTTACGAAGCGGGGTCCTACGAGCAGTACTTC. Translation gives CASSYEAGSYEQYF.

V gene TRBV18 combines with J gene TRBJ2-1; 8 bases align to TRBD1. The V gene's germline CDR1 is KGHSH and CDR2 LQKENI. The V and J ends lost 6 bases and 10 bases, in that order; junction bases with no gene match: 14. This CDR3 comprises 15 residues. The CDR3: CASSSGTGTIKEQFF. The CDR3 nucleotides are TGTGCCAGCTCTTCCGGGACAGGCACTATAAAGGAGCAGTTCTTC.

The rearrangement uses TRBV28 and TRBJ1-2; D perhaps matches TRBD1 (6 bases). Between the trimmed V and J ends, which lost 3 bases and 4 bases, there was a span of 21 bases. Germline V gives CDR1 MDHEN, CDR2 SYDVKM. There are 17 residues in the CDR3. This CDR3 is CASSLGQGIGRAYGYTF. DNA of the CDR3: TGTGCCAGCAGTTTGGGTCAGGGGATTGGCCGGGCCTATGGCTACACCTTC.

This chain uses TRBV6-8 with TRBJ2-2, with 7 bases lining up with TRBD2. Germline V gene data show CDR1 as MNHGY and CDR2 as SAAAGT. This CDR3 is built from 17 residues. V gave up 5 bases and J gave up 4 bases; unmatched junction bases: 13. The CDR3 here is CASSALAGGGFTGELFF. The CDR3, as DNA: TGTGCCAGCAGTGCCCTTGCCGGGGGAGGGTTCACCGGGGAGCTGTTTTTT.

The CDR3 bases are TGTGCCAGCAGGTGGGGGGTCGCGAGCGGGATGTTCTACAATGAGCAGTTCTTC. This encodes CASRWGVASGMFYNEQFF. V is TRBV11-3 and J is TRBJ2-1, with 7 bases that match TRBD2. The CDR3 runs to 18 residues. V lost 6 bases, J lost 3 bases, and 17 bases stayed unmatched. The germline CDR1 and CDR2 sequences are SGHNT and YENEEA.

J is TRBJ1-5 and V is TRBV28, with no clear D. V lost 6 bases, J lost 0 bases, and 6 bases lay in between. CDR3 length: 13 residues. Germline lookup yields CDR1 MDHEN and CDR2 SYDVKM. The CDR3 here is CASRGSSNQPQHF. CDR3 bases: TGTGCCAGCAGGGGCAGTAGCAATCAGCCCCAGCATTTT.

This clone has more than one count but fewer than ten. The chain links TRBV6-8 to TRBJ1-4, with D unresolved. The CDR3 is 14 amino acids. Germline loops: CDR1 MNHGY, CDR2 SAAAGT. The V end lost 5 bases, the J end lost 2 bases, and 9 bases lay between the germline ends. CDR3 bases: TGTGCCAGCAGTCCCCACGGGACTAATGAAAAACTGTTTTTT. It is translated as CASSPHGTNEKLFF.

The chain couples TRBV11-3 to TRBJ2-7; 7 bases agree with TRBD2. The CDR3 loop spans 15 amino acids. After removal of 3 bases from V and 4 bases from J, the junction contained 9 bases not matched to a gene. Germline assignment: CDR1 SGHNT and CDR2 YENEEA. The DNA for the CDR3 is TGTGCCAGCAGCTTGGCGGGGGTTGGGGCGTACGAGCAGTACTTC. This codes for CASSLAGVGAYEQYF.

This clone was seen once. The chain is built from TRBV29-1 and TRBJ1-5, with TRBD1 as a possible D gene (5 bases). CDR1 and CDR2 from the germline V gene are SQVTM and ANQGSEA. CDR3 length equals 14 residues. The ends were cut back, 5 bases at V and 7 bases at J, with 18 bases in the middle. DNA of the CDR3: TGCAGCGTTTCCCCCGGGGCGCAAGGGCAGCCCCAGCATTTT. Amino acid sequence: CSVSPGAQGQPQHF.

This clone was observed once. The chain is built from TRBV19 and TRBJ2-6; the match to TRBD1 covers 8 bases. Looked up from germline, CDR1 is LNHDA and CDR2 is SQIVND (reference sequence). V was pared by 7 bases and J by 0 bases, with 8 bases of the junction left unmatched. This CDR3 spans 17 amino acids. CDR3: CASTPDRANSGANVLTF. Here the CDR3 DNA reads TGTGCCAGTACCCCGGACAGGGCCAACTCTGGGGCCAACGTCCTGACTTTC.

The chain links TRBV19 to TRBJ1-5, with a tentative D call TRBD1 (6 bases). This CDR3 has 16 amino acids. Germline CDR1 reads LNHDA; CDR2 reads SQIVND (reference sequence). V dropped 7 bases and J dropped 2 bases, with 18 bases sitting between them. For the CDR3, the DNA is TGTGCCAGTAAATGGCCAGGGGATAAAGGCAATCAGCCCCAGCATTTT. It specifies CASKWPGDKGNQPQHF.

The chain has TRBV11-3 and TRBJ2-1; TRBD2 aligns across 8 bases. This CDR3 region has 16 residues. Germline CDR1 reads SGHNT; CDR2 reads YENEEA. V dropped 5 bases and J dropped 6; count of bases not matched to a gene: 12. CDR3 sequence reads: CASSQRLGGEGNEQFF. CDR3 nucleotides: TGTGCCAGCAGCCAGAGACTCGGGGGGGAGGGCAATGAGCAGTTCTTC.

The chain uses TRBV28 and TRBJ2-4; TRBD1 might be the D (5 bases). With 1 base removed from V and 3 bases from J, the gap between germline ends came to 10 bases. The CDR3 contains 15 residues. CDR1 is MDHEN, CDR2 SYDVKM, per germline. The CDR3: CASSLSDTGKNIQYF. The CDR3 DNA reads TGTGCCAGCAGTTTATCTGACACAGGCAAAAACATTCAGTACTTC.

The V and J genes are TRBV19 and TRBJ1-2; possible D gene TRBD1, 6 bases. The germline V and J ends were trimmed by 5 bases and 4 bases, with 11 bases remaining between them. Germline CDR1 and CDR2: LNHDA and SQIVND (reference sequence). CDR3 size: 13 residues. The CDR3 region has the DNA TGTGCCAGTAGTCGGGGGCAGTTCTATGGCTACACCTTC. Protein sequence: CASSRGQFYGYTF.

The V call is TRBV11-3, the J call TRBJ1-2, with D unresolved. The CDR3 totals 14 residues. V lost 3 bases and J 2 bases, leaving 10 bases between the germline ends. Germline V gene lookup returns CDR1 SGHNT and CDR2 YENEEA. CDR3 sequence reads: CASSLGGTNYGYTF. CDR3 nucleotide sequence: TGTGCCAGCAGCTTGGGTGGCACGAACTATGGCTACACCTTC.

Only a few counts were recorded for this clone. This chain links TRBV7-2 with TRBJ1-2; a possible D gene is TRBD1 (6 bases). Germline V gives CDR1 SGHTA, CDR2 FQGNSA. There are 15 residues in the CDR3. The V gene lost 4 bases and the J gene lost 4 bases, with 16 bases spanning the gap. CDR3 sequence: CASSYERGRLYGYTF. CDR3 DNA sequence: TGTGCCAGCAGCTACGAACGGGGGCGCCTCTATGGCTACACCTTC.